This T cell receptor (beta chain) was sequenced during a study of T cells in Graves' hyperthyroidism and ophthalmopathy. This CDR3 contains 15 residues. V shed 6 bases and J shed 1 base, with 15 bases lying between them. The PBMCs had their origin in around 9.1 ml of fresh peripheral blood. This clonotype was recorded at least ten times. Researchers took RNA transcripts and amplified the TCR beta CDR3 regions from them. RT-PCR in the first round (using the HTBI primer set) targeted the TCR CDR3. TCRdb re-called the multiplex PCR reads through MiXCR, storing one row per CDR3 protein. Seen here are approximately 590,000 distinct CDR3 sequences, 15% to 19% observed once, and the top ten hold about 7%.

This chain uses TRBV12-3 or TRBV12-4 with TRBJ2-5, with D perhaps TRBD2 (6 bases). The clonotype originates from a woman in her thirties with Graves' hyperthyroidism. Source material: blood. This CDR3 is CASRLTAGPQETQYF. CDR3 DNA sequence: TGTGCCAGCAGGCTCACAGCGGGCCCCCAAGAGACCCAGTACTTC.